What follows are 17 T cell receptor beta chains derived from one specimen sequenced in a study of T cells in Graves' hyperthyroidism and ophthalmopathy. TCR beta CDR3 region amplification was performed from RNA transcripts. With the HTBI primer set, the TCR CDR3 went through a first round of RT-PCR. One entry per CDR3 protein results from TCRdb running MiXCR on the multiplex PCR reads. The sample has a few hundred thousand distinct CDR3 sequences; around 46% are singletons. Sequencing was performed on peripheral blood or thyroid tissue (not recorded which). The receptors originated from a woman under 30 with Graves' hyperthyroidism.

This clonotype was detected many times. The chain links TRBV2 to TRBJ2-7; TRBD1 agrees at 9 bases. The junction had 6 bases not matched to a gene; V was cut back by 6 bases and J by 3 bases. The V gene's germline CDR1 is SNHLY and CDR2 FYNNEI. This CDR3 contains 14 residues. CDR3 residues: CASRYRQGDYEQYF. The CDR3 coding sequence is TGTGCCAGCAGATATAGACAGGGGGACTACGAGCAGTACTTC.

This clonotype was observed many times. The V gene is TRBV4-1, the J gene TRBJ1-1, with TRBD1 as a possible D gene (6 bases). The CDR3 length is 16 residues. V was shortened by 1 base and J by 1 base, with 13 bases between the two germline ends. Germline values: CDR1 MGHRA, CDR2 YSYEKL. CDR3 loop: CASSQVSGVGNTEAFF. Written as DNA, the CDR3 is TGCGCCAGCAGCCAAGTGTCAGGGGTTGGGAACACTGAAGCTTTCTTT.

The V call is TRBV7-9, the J call TRBJ2-7, with 8 bases fitting TRBD1. V was clipped by 1 base and J by 4 bases; unmatched bases: 9. CDR1 SEHNR and CDR2 FQNEAQ come from the germline V gene (reference sequence). The CDR3 is made up of 16 amino acids. In nucleotides, the CDR3 is TGTGCCAGCAGCTTAGGCGCTATCGACAGGGGTTACGAGCAGTACTTC. This gives the protein CASSLGAIDRGYEQYF.

This chain connects TRBV13 to TRBJ2-6; D is ambiguous. The V and J ends lost 3 bases and 0 bases respectively, with 12 bases between them. Germline V gene sequence: CDR1 PRHDT, CDR2 FYEKMQ (reference sequence). This CDR3 spans 17 amino acids. The CDR3 region has the DNA TGTGCCAGCAGCTTGGGCCCTAAGGGCTCTGGGGCCAACGTCCTGACTTTC. Its translation is CASSLGPKGSGANVLTF.

At least ten counts were recorded for this clonotype. This chain connects TRBV5-8 to TRBJ2-2; TRBD2 agrees at 7 bases. This CDR3 has 14 amino acids. Germline CDR1 is SGHTS and CDR2 is YDEGEE. Losses at the gene ends were 3 bases for V and 4 bases for J; bases not matched to a gene: 3. CDR3: CASSSGLVTGELFF. The CDR3 nucleotides are TGTGCCAGCAGCTCAGGACTAGTCACCGGGGAGCTGTTTTTT.

The chain recombines TRBV20-1 with TRBJ2-5; D is perhaps TRBD2 (5 bases). Looked up from germline, CDR1 is DFQATT and CDR2 is SNEGSKA (reference sequence). Trimming left V 3 bases short and J 4 bases short, with 6 bases between. The CDR3 runs 11 residues. The CDR3 DNA sequence: TGCAGTGCTAGCGGGATAGAGACCCAGTACTTC. Protein sequence: CSASGIETQYF.

The chain combines TRBV7-2 with TRBJ2-3, with 10 bases aligning to TRBD2. Germline V gene sequence: CDR1 SGHTA, CDR2 FQGNSA. This CDR3 has 15 amino acids. The V gene end was trimmed by 6 bases and the J gene end by 4 bases; junction bases not matched to a gene: 7. In DNA form, the CDR3 reads TGTGCCAGCAGTCCCGCTAGCGGGAGTGCAGATACGCAGTATTTT. As protein: CASSPASGSADTQYF.

This clonotype has a single count. Compared with germline, one end of the junction differs, possibly owing to a read error. The CDR3 sequence is CASGIGTGTNEKLFF. The CDR3 coding sequence is TGTGCCAGTGGTATCGGGACAGGGACTAACGAAAAACTGTTTTTT. This chain joins TRBV19 and TRBJ1-4, with 9 bases identical to TRBD1. CDR3 length equals 15 residues. Germline CDR1 is LNHDA and CDR2 is SQIVND (reference sequence).

This clonotype was seen a single time. The V gene is TRBV20-1, the J gene TRBJ1-4; D ambiguous. The length of the CDR3 is 13 residues. Trimming cost V 5 bases and J 5 bases, with 12 bases left between them. Germline V lookup: CDR1 DFQATT, CDR2 SNEGSKA (reference sequence). As DNA, the CDR3 is TGCAGTGCTGTCCGGCTAGCGAATGAAAAACTGTTTTTT. Translation: CSAVRLANEKLFF.

J is TRBJ2-3 and V is TRBV7-2; 12 bases map to TRBD2. CDR3 length equals 15 residues. The V segment lost 7 bases and the J segment 4 bases; nucleotides outside the gene matches: 6. In germline, CDR1 is SGHTA, CDR2 FQGNSA. CDR3 in DNA: TGTGCCAGCACCACGACTAGCGGGAGACCAGATACGCAGTATTTT. Translation: CASTTTSGRPDTQYF.

The table lists this clonotype with many counts. The J gene is TRBJ1-5, the V gene TRBV7-2; tentative D call: TRBD1 (5 bases). Trimming stripped 4 bases from V and 2 bases from J, with 9 bases between. CDR3 length: 14 residues. CDR1 SGHTA and CDR2 FQGNSA come from the germline V gene. Here the CDR3 reads CASSSDTGNQPQHF. CDR3 in DNA: TGTGCCAGCAGCTCGGACACCGGCAATCAGCCCCAGCATTTT.

This clonotype was detected many times. V gene TRBV19 combines with J gene TRBJ1-2; D call uncertain. The CDR3 is made up of 10 amino acids. The germline V gene has CDR1 LNHDA and CDR2 SQIVND (reference sequence). V was cut by 9 bases and J by 6 bases, with 8 bases left in between. CDR3 sequence reads: CASKDHGYTF. The CDR3 DNA follows: TGTGCCAGCAAAGATCATGGCTACACCTTC.

The rearrangement joins TRBV4-2 to TRBJ2-7; possible D gene TRBD2, 6 bases. Between the trimmed V and J ends, which lost 0 bases and 0 bases, there was a span of 9 bases. The CDR3 is 15 amino acids. Germline CDR1 LGHNA, CDR2 YNFKEQ. CDR3 in DNA: TGTGCCAGCAGCCAAGATCGGGGGAACTCCTACGAGCAGTACTTC. Translating gives CASSQDRGNSYEQYF.

This chain uses TRBV24-1 with TRBJ1-1; D is undetermined. The CDR3 contains 15 residues. V was trimmed by 5 bases and J by 2 bases, leaving 14 bases between them. CDR1 and CDR2 (germline): KGHDR, SFDVKD. CDR3 in amino acids: CATSASMGGNTEAFF. DNA of the CDR3: TGTGCCACCAGTGCTAGTATGGGAGGAAACACTGAAGCTTTCTTT.

This clonotype came up many times. The rearrangement links TRBV25-1 to TRBJ2-3, with D perhaps matching TRBD2 (5 bases). Trimming cost V 2 bases and J 6 bases, with 15 bases left between them. The CDR3 spans 15 residues. Germline values: CDR1 MGHDK, CDR2 SYGVNS. CDR3 residues: CASSEIAQGFDTQYF. The DNA of the CDR3 is TGTGCCAGCAGTGAAATAGCGCAAGGATTCGATACGCAGTATTTT.

This clonotype appeared many times. The chain couples TRBV12-3 or TRBV12-4 to TRBJ2-6; D remains unclear. CDR3 length equals 14 residues. Trimming pared 6 bases from V and 2 bases from J, leaving 8 bases between. In DNA form, the CDR3 reads TGTGCCAGCAGACTGTCCGCTGGGGCCAACGTCCTGACTTTC. Translation gives CASRLSAGANVLTF.

The chain has TRBV5-1 and TRBJ1-2; 7 bases agree with TRBD1. The trim removed 8 bases at V and 6 bases at J, leaving 10 bases unmatched. The CDR3 contains 13 residues. Germline V gene sequence: CDR1 SGHRS, CDR2 YFSETQ. The CDR3 reads CASSTTGSHGYTF. CDR3 sequence (DNA): TGCGCCAGTTCCACGACAGGGAGTCATGGCTACACCTTC.